The clone carrying this T cell receptor beta chain was found a few times. CDR1 is MNHEY, CDR2 SVGAGI, per germline. This CDR3 spans 17 amino acids. V lost 2 bases and J lost 2, with 17 bases in between. This entry belongs to a study of T cell repertoires in cytomegalovirus infection. Using its own MiXCR run on the reads, TCRdb lists one record per CDR3 protein. The sample shows approximately 250,000 distinct CDR3 sequences, about 7% of them seen only once. Sequencing was performed on PBMCs. The V gene is TRBV6-5, the J gene TRBJ2-3; unclear D gene. This TCR derives from a human donor in good health (CMV status not recorded). Some clones in this sample may be carry-over from other donors' samples. CDR3 in DNA: TGTGCCAGCAGTTACAGGCCTAGAGCCCCTTCCACAGATACGCAGTATTTT. It encodes CASSYRPRAPSTDTQYF.